This T cell receptor beta chain was recorded in a study of T cell changes during pregnancy in multiple sclerosis. The V gene's germline CDR1 is ENHRY and CDR2 SYGVKD. Deletions cut 11 bases from V and 0 bases from J, with 16 bases between. The CDR3 sequence is 15 residues long. Here immunoSEQ multiplex PCR was the method, and the copy in TCRdb shows in-frame clones only, minus some. Altogether around 56,000 clones are present, approximately 90% being singletons, with the ten largest covering around 2.2%. The specimen was peripheral blood, collected in the first trimester of pregnancy. The clonotype comes from a female donor in good health, enrolled as a control in a pregnancy study. The rearrangement links TRBV10-3 to TRBJ2-2, with a possible D match to TRBD2 (6 bases). CDR3 coding DNA: TGTGCCGGAGGGAAAGGACTGGCGAACACCGGGGAGCTGTTTTTT. Protein sequence: CAGGKGLANTGELFF.